This TCR beta chain was sequenced during a study of yellow fever vaccine responses in identical twins. General study findings and limits: As reported, the vaccine T cell response of twins seemed partly convergent and partly personalized.

CDR3 length: 13 amino acids. TCRdb called the RT-PCR reads again in MiXCR, with one record for every CDR3 protein. Here the sample spans roughly 1,900 distinct CDR3 sequences, around 84% being singletons. This clonotype was seen a single time. The target antigen is unknown. This clonotype originated in a woman aged 18 to 35 who received the yellow fever vaccine. This chain links TRBV21-1 with TRBJ2-1; the table's TRBD2 call for D was not verified on the DNA. TRBV21-1 is given as a pseudogene. The sequences come from T cells from blood (PBMCs), unsorted or a sorted subset (not recorded which), collected before or after yellow fever vaccination (not recorded which). CDR3 amino acids: CASSKGTSNEQFF. The DNA of the CDR3 is TGTGCCAGCAGCAAAGGGACTAGCAATGAGCAGTTCTTC.